The 3 T cell receptor beta chains in this list originate from one sample, sequenced in a study of vaccination and CD4 T cells after COVID-19. Sequencing of DNA taken from cultured CD4+ T cells relied on the Oncomine TCR Beta short-read assay. TCRdb re-analysed the PCR reads in MiXCR, keeping a single row per CDR3 protein. The data contain 1,300 to 1,500 distinct CDR3 sequences, 40% to 60% of them singletons. Their antigens are not known. Described treatment: approximately nine-day PBMC culture with coronavirus spike peptide pools or control peptides (ViraFEST assay). According to the study, CD4+ T cells from the unexposed donor were gathered ahead of the COVID-19 pandemic (2011-2018). Sequenced material: CD4+ T cells from blood, cultured in vitro. All receptors come from a human donor in good health.

There are a few counts of this clonotype. The V and J genes are TRBV5-4 and TRBJ1-5; possibly TRBD1 for D (6 bases). Per germline, CDR1 SGHNT and CDR2 YYREEE (reference sequence). The CDR3 is made up of 18 amino acids. Trimming cost V 1 base and J 1 base, with 18 bases left between them. In DNA form, the CDR3 reads TGTGCCAGCAGCTTGTCGCAGGGGAATAGGGTAAGCAATCAGCCCCAGCATTTT. As protein: CASSLSQGNRVSNQPQHF.

This clonotype was seen a few times. The chain joins TRBV2 to TRBJ1-6; D may be TRBD1 (6 bases). From germline, CDR1 is SNHLY and CDR2 FYNNEI. The ends were cut back, 7 bases at V and 0 bases at J, with 13 bases in the middle. CDR3 length equals 16 residues. Written as DNA, the CDR3 is TGTGCCAGCAACGAACAGGGAGGCTCCTATAATTCACCCCTCCACTTT. Protein sequence: CASNEQGGSYNSPLHF. Supplemented by reference TRBV2 and TRBJ1-6, the full variable domain reads EPEVTQTPSHQVTQMGQEVILRCVPISNHLYFYWYRQILGQKVEFLVSFYNNEISEKSEIFDDQFSVERPDGSNFTLKIRSTKLEDSAMYFCASNEQGGSYNSPLHFGNGTRLTVT.

The chain couples TRBV2 to TRBJ2-5, with D unresolved. Deletions cut 3 bases from V and 5 bases from J, with 13 bases between. CDR3 length: 14 residues. The germline gives CDR1 SNHLY, CDR2 FYNNEI. The CDR3 loop is CASSEAGALETQYF. CDR3 DNA: TGTGCCAGCAGTGAGGCAGGTGCCTTGGAGACCCAGTACTTC.